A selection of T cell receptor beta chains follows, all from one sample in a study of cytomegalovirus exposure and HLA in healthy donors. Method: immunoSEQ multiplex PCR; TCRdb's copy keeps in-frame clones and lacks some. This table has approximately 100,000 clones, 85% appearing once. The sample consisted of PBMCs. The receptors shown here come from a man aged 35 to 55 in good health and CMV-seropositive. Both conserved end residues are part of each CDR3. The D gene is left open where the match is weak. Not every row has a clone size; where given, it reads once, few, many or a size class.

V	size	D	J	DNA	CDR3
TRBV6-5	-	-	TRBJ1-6	TGTGCCAGCAGGGGGCCCCAGCCCTCACCCCTCCACTTT	CASRGPQPSPLHF
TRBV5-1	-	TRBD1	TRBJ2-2	TGCGCCAGCAGCTTGGGGACAGGGGGTACCGGGGAGCTGTTTTTT	CASSLGTGGTGELFF
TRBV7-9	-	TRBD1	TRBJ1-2	TGTGCCAGCAGCTTTACAGGGGGCAGCTATGGCTACACCTTC	CASSFTGGSYGYTF
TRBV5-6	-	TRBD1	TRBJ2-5	TGTGCCAGCAGCTACGGGACAGCGAGTGGGACCCAGTACTTC	CASSYGTASGTQYF
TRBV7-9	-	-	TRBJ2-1	TGTGCCAGCAGCCCGGACAATGAGCAGTTCTTC	CASSPDNEQFF
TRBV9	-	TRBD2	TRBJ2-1	TGTGCCAGCAGCGGAGCGGGGAGCGATGAGCAGTTCTTC	CASSGAGSDEQFF
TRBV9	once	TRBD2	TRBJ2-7	TGTGCCAGCAGCGTAGATAGCGGGGTACCCTCCTACGAGCAGTACTTC	CASSVDSGVPSYEQYF
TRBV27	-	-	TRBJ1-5	TGTGCCAGCAGACCAAAGGGGTGGGGCAATCAGCCCCAGCATTTT	CASRPKGWGNQPQHF
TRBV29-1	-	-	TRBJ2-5	TGCAGCGTTGAAGTAGGCAGGCCACAAGAGACCCAGTACTTC	CSVEVGRPQETQYF
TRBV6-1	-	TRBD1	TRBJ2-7	TGTGCCAGCAGCATGACAGGGAGCTCCTACGAGCAGTACTTC	CASSMTGSSYEQYF
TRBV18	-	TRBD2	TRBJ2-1	TGTGCCAGCACCATTAGCGGGGGCTACAATGAGCAGTTCTTC	CASTISGGYNEQFF
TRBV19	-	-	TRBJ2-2	TGTGCCAGTAGTACGGGGACTAACACCGGGGAGCTGTTTTTT	CASSTGTNTGELFF
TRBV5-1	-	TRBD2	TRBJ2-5	TGCGCCAGCAGCTCTGGGACTAGCGGGGAACAAGAGACCCAGTACTTC	CASSSGTSGEQETQYF
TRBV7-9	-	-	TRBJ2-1	TGTGCCAGCAGCTTAGAAGCTTTTTCACAGTTCTTC	CASSLEAFSQFF
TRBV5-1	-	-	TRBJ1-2	TGCGCCAGCAGCTCGGACAGCCCTAACTATGGCTACACCTTC	CASSSDSPNYGYTF
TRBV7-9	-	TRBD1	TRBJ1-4	TGTGCCAGCCGCCGACAGGGGGGTAATGAAAAACTGTTTTTT	CASRRQGGNEKLFF
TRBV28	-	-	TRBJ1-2	TGTGCCAGCAGTACTCCCGTAAGCTCCTATGGCTACACCTTC	CASSTPVSSYGYTF
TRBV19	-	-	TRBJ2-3	TGTGCCAGTAGTCTCAGCGGCAGCACAGATACGCAGTATTTT	CASSLSGSTDTQYF
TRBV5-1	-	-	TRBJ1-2	TGCGCCAGCAGCTTCCAACAGGGACCCTATGGCTACACCTTC	CASSFQQGPYGYTF
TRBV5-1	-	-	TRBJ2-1	TGCGCCAGCAGCTTGGTTCAGAACGATGAGCAGTTCTTC	CASSLVQNDEQFF
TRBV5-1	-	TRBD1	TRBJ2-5	TGCGCCAGCAGCGTACAGGGGGCGGGGGCAGAGACCCAGTACTTC	CASSVQGAGAETQYF
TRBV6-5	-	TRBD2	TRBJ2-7	TGTGCCAGCAACCCCTCGGGAGGGGCTGCCTACGAGCAGTACTTC	CASNPSGGAAYEQYF
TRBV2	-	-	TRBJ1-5	TGTGCCAGCAGATCCCGGGGCAATCAGCCCCAGCATTTT	CASRSRGNQPQHF
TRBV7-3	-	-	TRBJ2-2	TGTGCCAACGTTAACTCCGGGGAGCTGTTTTTT	CANVNSGELFF
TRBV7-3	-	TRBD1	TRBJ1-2	TGTGCCAGCAGCTTCCTAACCGGGACAGCTGAATATGGCTACACCTTC	CASSFLTGTAEYGYTF
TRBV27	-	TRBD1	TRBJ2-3	TGTGCCAGCAGTTCCCTGGGGACAGGTTCAGATACGCAGTATTTT	CASSSLGTGSDTQYF
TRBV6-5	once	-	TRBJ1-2	TGTGCCAGCAGTTCCCTTGAGGGGGGGCCCAACTATGGCTACACCTTC	CASSSLEGGPNYGYTF
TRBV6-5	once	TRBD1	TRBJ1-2	TGTGCCAGCAGTTCAATGACAGGGGGCCGGAACTATGGCTACACCTTC	CASSSMTGGRNYGYTF
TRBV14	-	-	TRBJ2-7	TGTGCCAGCAGCCAAGACCGCTCCTACGAGCAGTACTTC	CASSQDRSYEQYF
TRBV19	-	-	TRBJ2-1	TGTGCCAGTAGTGGGCGGGACTTCACCTCCTACAATGAGCAGTTCTTC	CASSGRDFTSYNEQFF
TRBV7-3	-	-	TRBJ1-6	TGTGCCAGCAGGCCCACCGGACTGTATAATTCACCCCTCCACTTT	CASRPTGLYNSPLHF
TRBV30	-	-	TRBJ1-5	TGTGCCTGGAGCGACACAACAGGGAGGGCCCAGCATTTT	CAWSDTTGRAQHF
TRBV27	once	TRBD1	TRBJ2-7	TGTGCCAGCAGTCTACCGGGACAGGGGGGGATGTACGAGCAGTACTTC	CASSLPGQGGMYEQYF
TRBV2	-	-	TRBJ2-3	TGTGCCAGCAGCGACAGGGATACGCAGTATTTT	CASSDRDTQYF
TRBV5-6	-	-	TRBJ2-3	TGTGCCAGCAGCTTGGCGGCAGATACGCAGTATTTT	CASSLAADTQYF
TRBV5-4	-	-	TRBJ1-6	TGTGCCAGCAGCTTTCCCGGGGGACGTGGATCACCCCTCCACTTT	CASSFPGGRGSPLHF
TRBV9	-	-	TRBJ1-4	TGTGCCAGCAGCGTCTCCACGGGGGCTAATGAAAAACTGTTTTTT	CASSVSTGANEKLFF
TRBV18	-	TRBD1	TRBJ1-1	TGTGCCAGCTCAACGACAGGGGGTTCCACTGAAGCTTTCTTT	CASSTTGGSTEAFF
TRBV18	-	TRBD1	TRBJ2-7	TGTGCCAGCTCACCTCGGCCGGGACAGACGGGCGAGCAGTACTTC	CASSPRPGQTGEQYF
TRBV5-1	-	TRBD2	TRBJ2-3	TGCGCCAGCAGCCCCGGACTAGCGGGAGGAGGTAGCACAGATACGCAGTATTTT	CASSPGLAGGGSTDTQYF
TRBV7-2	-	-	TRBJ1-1	TGTGCCACCCGAACAGGGCCGGGAGCTTTCTTT	CATRTGPGAFF
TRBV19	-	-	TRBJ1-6	TGTGCCAGTAGAGCACAGTTCGAAAGCTCCTATAATTCACCCCTCCACTTT	CASRAQFESSYNSPLHF
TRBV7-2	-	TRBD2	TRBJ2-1	TGTGCCAGCAGCTTAGCTGGGACTAGCGGGGGGAACAATGAGCAGTTCTTC	CASSLAGTSGGNNEQFF
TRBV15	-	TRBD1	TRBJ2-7	TGTGCCACCAGTGACAGGGCCACTTCCTACGAGCAGTACTTC	CATSDRATSYEQYF
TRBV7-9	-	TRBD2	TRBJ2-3	TGTGCCAGCAGCTTATCGGCTAGCGGGAGCACAGATACGCAGTATTTT	CASSLSASGSTDTQYF
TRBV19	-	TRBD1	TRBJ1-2	TGTGCCAGTAGTGCCGGGACAGCAAAAGATGGCTACACCTTC	CASSAGTAKDGYTF
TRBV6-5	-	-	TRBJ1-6	TGTGCCAGCAGTTACTCGAGAGACAGGAATTCACCCCTCCACTTT	CASSYSRDRNSPLHF
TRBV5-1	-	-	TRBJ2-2	TGCGCCAGCAGCCGTCAAGGGGTGGCGATCCCCGGGGAGCTGTTTTTT	CASSRQGVAIPGELFF
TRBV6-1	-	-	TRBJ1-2	TGTGCCAGCAGTGGCAGACAGGAGAGCCAAAAGGGTCTATATGGCTACACCTTC	CASSGRQESQKGLYGYTF
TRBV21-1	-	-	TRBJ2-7	TGTGCCAGCAACCCGGGAGCCGGGGACTACGAGCAGTACTTC	CASNPGAGDYEQYF
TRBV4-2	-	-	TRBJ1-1	TGTGCCAGCAGCCGGTGGGGAGAGGAGGGTGAAGCTTTCTTT	CASSRWGEEGEAFF
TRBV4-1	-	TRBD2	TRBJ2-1	TGCGCCAGCAGCCTCCGAAGGGGGACTAGCGGGGATTCTTCCTACAATGAGCAGTTCTTC	CASSLRRGTSGDSSYNEQFF
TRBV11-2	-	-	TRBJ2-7	TGTGCCAGCAGCCTGCTAGCGCACTACGAGCAGTACTTC	CASSLLAHYEQYF